The source of this TCR beta chain is a study of radiotherapy plus CTLA-4 blockade in lung cancer. The overall study: Disease control was achieved by less than 40% of patients, and objective responses by over 15%. Study-level results: In blood, after radiotherapy plus ipilimumab, tumor-derived TCR clones expanded.

With respect to this clone: The antigen is not known.

The assay was immunoSEQ multiplex PCR, and TCRdb's table has in-frame clones only and misses some. The profile shows some 73,000 clones, about 79% of them singletons. Germline CDR1 MDHEN, CDR2 SYDVKM. The CDR3 is made up of 15 amino acids. Trimming left V 6 bases short and J 7 bases short, with 16 bases between. The input for sequencing was peripheral blood, taken from a patient treated with radiotherapy plus ipilimumab. The V and J genes are TRBV28 and TRBJ1-6; D may be TRBD1 (6 bases). The receptor comes from a human donor with non-small cell lung cancer whose response to radiotherapy plus ipilimumab could not be evaluated. Some clones in this sample may be carry-over from other donors' samples. The CDR3 reads CASSSPEGGNSPLHF. CDR3 DNA sequence: TGTGCCAGCAGCTCACCGGAGGGGGGGAATTCACCCCTCCACTTT.